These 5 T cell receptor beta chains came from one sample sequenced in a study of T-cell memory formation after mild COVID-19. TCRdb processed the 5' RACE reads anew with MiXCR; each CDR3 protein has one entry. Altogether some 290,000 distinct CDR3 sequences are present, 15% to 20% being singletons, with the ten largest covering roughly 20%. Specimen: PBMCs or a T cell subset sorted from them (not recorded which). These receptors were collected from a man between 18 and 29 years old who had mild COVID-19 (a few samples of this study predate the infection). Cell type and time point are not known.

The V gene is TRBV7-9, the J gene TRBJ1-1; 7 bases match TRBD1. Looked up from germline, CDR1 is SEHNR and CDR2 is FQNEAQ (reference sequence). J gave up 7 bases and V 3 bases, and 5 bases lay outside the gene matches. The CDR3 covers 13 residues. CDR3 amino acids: CASSFYRGGEAFF. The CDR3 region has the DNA TGTGCCAGCAGCTTCTACAGGGGAGGTGAAGCTTTCTTT.

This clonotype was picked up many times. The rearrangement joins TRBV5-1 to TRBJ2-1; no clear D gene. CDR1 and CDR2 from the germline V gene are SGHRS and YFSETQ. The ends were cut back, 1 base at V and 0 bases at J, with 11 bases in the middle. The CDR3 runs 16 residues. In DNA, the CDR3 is TGCGCCAGCAGCTTGTCGGGTAAAACCTCCTACAATGAGCAGTTCTTC. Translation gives CASSLSGKTSYNEQFF.

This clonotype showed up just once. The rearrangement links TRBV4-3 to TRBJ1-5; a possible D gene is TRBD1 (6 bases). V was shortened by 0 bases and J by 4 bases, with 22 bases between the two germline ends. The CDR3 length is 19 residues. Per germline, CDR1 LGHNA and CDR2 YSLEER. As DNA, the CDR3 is TGCGCCAGCAGCCAAGAATTTTACAGGGAAGAGTTACGGAATCAGCCCCAGCATTTT. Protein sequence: CASSQEFYREELRNQPQHF.

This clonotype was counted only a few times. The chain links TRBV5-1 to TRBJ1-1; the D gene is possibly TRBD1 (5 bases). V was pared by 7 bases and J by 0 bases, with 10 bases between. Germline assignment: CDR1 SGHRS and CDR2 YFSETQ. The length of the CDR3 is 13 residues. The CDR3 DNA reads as TGCGCCAGCGCCGGCAGGGTGAACACTGAAGCTTTCTTT. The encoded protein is CASAGRVNTEAFF.

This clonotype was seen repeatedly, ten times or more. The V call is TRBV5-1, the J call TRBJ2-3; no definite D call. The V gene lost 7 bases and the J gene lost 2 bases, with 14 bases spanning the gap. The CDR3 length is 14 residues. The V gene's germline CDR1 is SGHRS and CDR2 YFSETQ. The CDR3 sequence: CASSRGGTTDTQYF. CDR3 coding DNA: TGCGCCAGCTCCCGAGGCGGAACCACAGATACGCAGTATTTT. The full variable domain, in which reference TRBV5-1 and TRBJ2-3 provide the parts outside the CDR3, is KAGVTQTPRYLIKTRGQQVTLSCSPISGHRSVSWYQQTPGQGLQFLFEYFSETQRNKGNFPGRFSGRQFSNSRSEMNVSTLELGDSALYLCASSRGGTTDTQYFGPGTRLTVL.